The 27 T cell receptor beta chains reported below all come from one sample, sequenced in a study of blood T cell repertoires in COVID-19. Generated by immunoSEQ multiplex PCR, the TCRdb table keeps only in-frame clones and is missing some. The data contain about 68,000 clones, approximately 83% of them singletons. The sample consisted of peripheral blood. These receptors all stem from a woman in her fifties or sixties with acute or convalescent COVID-19.

This clone was recorded a few times. The rearrangement uses TRBV5-1 and TRBJ1-2, with 9 nucleotides matching TRBD1. Germline CDR1 and CDR2: SGHRS and YFSETQ. Trimming removed 4 bases from V and 8 bases from J; junction bases left unmatched: 6. The CDR3 runs to 13 residues. The CDR3 DNA reads as TGCGCCAGCAGCCCGGTCACAGGGGGCGGCTACACCTTC. Its protein product is CASSPVTGGGYTF. The variable domain in full, completed from reference TRBV5-1 and TRBJ1-2, reads KAGVTQTPRYLIKTRGQQVTLSCSPISGHRSVSWYQQTPGQGLQFLFEYFSETQRNKGNFPGRFSGRQFSNSRSEMNVSTLELGDSALYLCASSPVTGGGYTFGSGTRLTVV.

The V gene is TRBV6-5, the J gene TRBJ1-2, with D hard to call. Germline V gives CDR1 MNHEY, CDR2 SVGAGI. CDR3 length: 14 amino acids. V was trimmed by 6 bases and J by 8 bases, leaving 19 bases between them. The CDR3 protein is CASREERRTGGYTF. CDR3 DNA: TGTGCCAGCAGAGAGGAGCGCCGGACGGGAGGCTACACCTTC.

V is TRBV4-2 and J is TRBJ1-1; 9 bases line up with TRBD1. The ends lost 3 bases at V and 6 bases at J; junction bases unmatched: 14. Germline V CDR1 and CDR2: LGHNA, YNFKEQ. The CDR3 runs to 17 residues. Here the CDR3 DNA reads TGTGCCAGCAGCCAGGAGACGACCGGGACAGGGAAATCTGAAGCTTTCTTT. Protein product: CASSQETTGTGKSEAFF.

This chain joins TRBV24-1 and TRBJ2-1, with 7 bases aligning to TRBD2. Germline V gives CDR1 KGHDR, CDR2 SFDVKD. V trimming: 1 base; J trimming: 2 bases; junction bases outside the gene matches: 1. The CDR3 has 15 amino acids. The CDR3 sequence: CATSDFRGAYNEQFF. The CDR3 DNA reads TGTGCCACCAGTGATTTTCGGGGGGCCTACAATGAGCAGTTCTTC.

The chain employs TRBV7-8 and TRBJ1-1; D uncertain. The CDR3 has 15 residues. The germline V gene encodes CDR1 SGHVS and CDR2 FQNEAQ. The germline V and J ends were trimmed by 0 bases and 4 bases, with 12 bases remaining between them. CDR3 in amino acids: CASSLARPVGTEAFF. CDR3 coding DNA: TGTGCCAGCAGCTTAGCGAGGCCCGTGGGCACTGAAGCTTTCTTT.

The gene calls are TRBV6-5 and TRBJ1-1, with TRBD1 as a possible D gene (5 bases). Germline V gene data show CDR1 as MNHEY and CDR2 as SVGAGI. CDR3 length: 16 amino acids. V lost 3 bases and J lost 0, with 14 bases in between. The CDR3 protein is CASSYPQGQLNTEAFF. CDR3 coding DNA: TGTGCCAGCAGTTATCCTCAGGGTCAATTGAACACTGAAGCTTTCTTT.

The chain is built from TRBV7-8 and TRBJ1-1; no clear D gene. V gave up 5 bases and J gave up 0 bases, with 7 bases separating them. Germline-derived CDR1 and CDR2 are SGHVS and FQNEAQ. The CDR3 consists of 13 residues. The CDR3 loop reads CASSRTLNTEAFF. CDR3 nucleotide sequence: TGTGCCAGCAGCCGTACATTGAACACTGAAGCTTTCTTT.

This chain links TRBV3-1 (or the pseudogene TRBV3-2) with TRBJ2-3; 10 bases map to TRBD1. The J segment lost 3 bases and the V segment lost 1 base, leaving 4 bases of the junction unmatched. CDR3 length: 16 residues. Germline CDR1 reads LGHDT; CDR2 reads YNNKEL (reference sequence). In DNA, the CDR3 is TGTGCCAGCAGCCAAGGACAGGGGGCCTTGACAGATACGCAGTATTTT. Residues: CASSQGQGALTDTQYF.

The CDR3 DNA sequence: TGTGCCAGCAGCACGTACCCCGGGACTACAGGAGAGACCCAGTACTTC. As protein: CASSTYPGTTGETQYF. V usage is TRBV5-6 and J usage is TRBJ2-5; TRBD2 agrees at 7 bases. Germline CDR1 reads SGHDT; CDR2 reads YYEEEE. Germline trimming cut 4 bases from V and 4 bases from J; bases unmatched to any gene: 13. The CDR3 length is 16 residues.

The chain employs TRBV5-6 and TRBJ1-2; no clear D gene. Germline V CDR1 and CDR2: SGHDT, YYEEEE. V was clipped by 2 bases and J by 5 bases, with 13 bases between them. CDR3 length: 14 residues. In DNA form, the CDR3 reads TGTGCCAGCAGCTTAATAACTTTGCCGTATGGCTACACCTTC. This codes for CASSLITLPYGYTF.

CDR3 bases: TGTGCCAGCAGCTTTGTAAGGACAGGAACGAACACCGGGGAGCTGTTTTTT. Translation gives CASSFVRTGTNTGELFF. The chain joins TRBV7-9 to TRBJ2-2; 7 bases line up with TRBD1. V lost 3 bases, J lost 0 bases, and 7 bases stayed unmatched. CDR1 SEHNR and CDR2 FQNEAQ come from the germline V gene (reference sequence). The CDR3 spans 17 residues.

The sample holds one count of this clone. This chain uses TRBV7-2 with TRBJ1-5; D remains ambiguous. V was trimmed by 3 bases and J by 6 bases, leaving 9 bases between them. CDR3 length: 13 residues. CDR1 SGHTA and CDR2 FQGNSA come from the germline V gene. The CDR3 nucleotides read TGTGCCAGCAGCTTCCTCCCCGGTCAGCCCCAGCATTTT. The encoded protein is CASSFLPGQPQHF.

The chain uses TRBV15 and TRBJ1-5; D unclear. Germline loops: CDR1 LNHNV, CDR2 YYDKDF (reference sequence). The CDR3 is 15 amino acids. Trimming pared 0 bases from V and 3 bases from J, leaving 9 bases between. This CDR3 reads CATSRERTPNQPQHF. The CDR3 coding sequence is TGTGCCACCAGCAGAGAGAGAACCCCCAATCAGCCCCAGCATTTT.

V and J are TRBV6-2 or TRBV6-3 and TRBJ1-5; maybe TRBD1 (5 bases). The CDR3 is made up of 15 amino acids. The germline V gene has CDR1 MNHEY and CDR2 SVGEGT. Trimming took 2 bases from V and 8 from J, leaving 16 bases between them. This CDR3 is CASSYRSGPREPQHF. The CDR3 DNA reads as TGTGCCAGCAGTTACCGGTCAGGGCCTCGGGAGCCCCAGCATTTT.

CDR3 bases: TGTGCCAGCAGCGTAGGGGGGACAGCTGGAAACACCATATATTTT. Translation gives CASSVGGTAGNTIYF. V and J are TRBV9 and TRBJ1-3, with 7 bases aligning to TRBD1. Germline CDR1 and CDR2: SGDLS and YYNGEE. Unmatched junction bases numbered 2, after V lost 0 bases and J lost 2 bases. The CDR3 consists of 15 residues.

The rearrangement links TRBV5-1 to TRBJ2-5; possibly TRBD2 for D (5 bases). CDR1 is SGHRS, CDR2 YFSETQ, per germline. The CDR3 spans 15 residues. V shed 1 base and J shed 7 bases, with 17 bases lying between them. The CDR3 DNA follows: TGCGCCAGCAGCTTGCGGGAAACTAAAGGCGCGACCCAGTACTTC. Translated: CASSLRETKGATQYF. The full variable domain, completed using reference TRBV5-1 and TRBJ2-5, is KAGVTQTPRYLIKTRGQQVTLSCSPISGHRSVSWYQQTPGQGLQFLFEYFSETQRNKGNFPGRFSGRQFSNSRSEMNVSTLELGDSALYLCASSLRETKGATQYFGPGTRLLVL.

The chain carries TRBV18 and TRBJ2-5; D not resolved. Trimming shortened V by 2 bases and J by 2 bases, and 18 bases separated the two germline ends. Germline CDR1 reads KGHSH; CDR2 reads LQKENI. The CDR3 is made up of 17 amino acids. CDR3 DNA sequence: TGTGCCAGCTCACCAGGCGTTCTAGGAAACCTACAAGAGACCCAGTACTTC. As protein: CASSPGVLGNLQETQYF.

This clone was observed a single time. The chain has TRBV28 and TRBJ1-6; D may be TRBD1 (5 bases). Germline-derived CDR1 and CDR2 are MDHEN and SYDVKM. V was clipped by 6 bases and J by 7 bases, with 13 bases between them. The CDR3 length is 14 residues. CDR3 residues: CASRRGGWNSPLHF. The CDR3 DNA is TGTGCCAGCAGAAGGGGAGGTTGGAATTCACCCCTCCACTTT. The full variable domain, its missing parts supplied by reference TRBV28 and TRBJ1-6, is DVKVTQSSRYLVKRTGEKVFLECVQDMDHENMFWYRQDPGLGLRLIYFSYDVKMKEKGDIPEGYSVSREKKERFSLILESASTNQTSMYLCASRRGGWNSPLHFGNGTRLTVT.

The V and J genes are TRBV29-1 and TRBJ1-1, with 7 bases fitting TRBD1. The CDR3 spans 13 residues. Trimming at V came to 7 bases and at J to 0 bases, leaving 5 bases not matched to a gene. Per germline, CDR1 SQVTM and CDR2 ANQGSEA. CDR3 in DNA: TGCAGCGCTCGACAGGGTCTGAACACTGAAGCTTTCTTT. Its translation is CSARQGLNTEAFF.

The chain employs TRBV6-1 and TRBJ2-7, with TRBD2 matching 9 bases. Germline V gene lookup returns CDR1 MNHNS and CDR2 SASEGT. The CDR3 sequence is 15 residues long. The V segment lost 1 base and the J segment 5 bases; nucleotides outside the gene matches: 6. The DNA of the CDR3 is TGTGCCAGCAGTGAAGAGCAGGGCGGGGGGGACGAGCAGTACTTC. Protein: CASSEEQGGGDEQYF.

J is TRBJ2-5 and V is TRBV4-2; a possible D gene is TRBD1 (5 bases). The CDR3 length is 16 residues. With 2 bases removed from V and 5 bases from J, the gap between germline ends came to 18 bases. Per germline, CDR1 LGHNA and CDR2 YNFKEQ. The CDR3 DNA reads TGTGCCAGCAGCCAACAAGGGCAGGGTGGGCTCGAGACCCAGTACTTC. Translation gives CASSQQGQGGLETQYF.

The chain uses TRBV7-6 and TRBJ2-5; 9 positions agree with TRBD1. The V gene end was trimmed by 5 bases and the J gene end by 5 bases; junction bases not matched to a gene: 9. The CDR3 has 15 residues. CDR1 and CDR2 (germline): SGHVS, FNYEAQ. CDR3 nucleotides: TGTGCCAGCAGCATCCCGGGACAGGGCTATGAGACCCAGTACTTC. This translates into CASSIPGQGYETQYF.

The chain links TRBV4-1 to TRBJ1-2, with 8 bases that match TRBD1. After removal of 6 bases from V and 4 bases from J, the junction contained 7 bases not matched to a gene. This CDR3 is 14 amino acids long. CDR1 is MGHRA and CDR2 is YSYEKL in the germline V gene. Here the CDR3 DNA reads TGCGCCAGCAGGCAGACTACAGGGGGCTATGGCTACACCTTC. Translating gives CASRQTTGGYGYTF.

This clone appeared once. The chain employs TRBV5-1 and TRBJ2-3, with 8 nucleotides matching TRBD2. Germline CDR1 SGHRS, CDR2 YFSETQ. The CDR3 length is 15 residues. Germline trimming cut 6 bases from V and 1 base from J; bases unmatched to any gene: 7. Written as DNA, the CDR3 is TGCGCCAGCACCCAGCGGGAGAGCGGCACAGATACGCAGTATTTT. This sequence encodes CASTQRESGTDTQYF.

The rearrangement links TRBV3-1 (or the pseudogene TRBV3-2) to TRBJ1-4; possible D gene TRBD1, 5 bases. V shed 0 bases and J shed 3 bases, with 14 bases lying between them. The CDR3 has 17 residues. Germline loops: CDR1 LGHDT, CDR2 YNNKEL (reference sequence). The CDR3 is CASSQDPRGVSNEKLFF. For the CDR3, the DNA is TGTGCCAGCAGCCAAGATCCGCGGGGGGTGTCTAATGAAAAACTGTTTTTT.

The chain combines TRBV5-1 with TRBJ1-4; 10 bases fit TRBD1. The CDR3 covers 15 residues. Germline lookup yields CDR1 SGHRS and CDR2 YFSETQ. With 4 bases clipped from V and 7 bases from J, the junction kept 7 bases outside the gene matches. The DNA of the CDR3 is TGCGCCAGCAGCCAAGGCGACAGGGGGCTTGAAAAACTGTTTTTT. Residues: CASSQGDRGLEKLFF. The variable domain in full, with the rest retrieved from reference TRBV5-1 and TRBJ1-4, is KAGVTQTPRYLIKTRGQQVTLSCSPISGHRSVSWYQQTPGQGLQFLFEYFSETQRNKGNFPGRFSGRQFSNSRSEMNVSTLELGDSALYLCASSQGDRGLEKLFFGSGTQLSVL.

This clone appeared a few times. This sequence joins TRBV28 and TRBJ2-7; 7 bases are a match to TRBD2. The length of the CDR3 is 15 residues. J was trimmed by 5 bases and V by 5 bases; bases with no gene match: 12. The germline V gene encodes CDR1 MDHEN and CDR2 SYDVKM. For the CDR3, the DNA is TGTGCCAGCAGTACAGGAACAGCGGGGAGCAACGAGCAGTACTTC. It encodes CASSTGTAGSNEQYF.